Listed below are T cell receptor beta chains from one sample, sequenced in a study of blood T cells in healthy people across ages. TCRdb re-analysed the 5' RACE reads in MiXCR, keeping a single row per CDR3 protein. The data contain some 560,000 distinct CDR3 sequences, around a quarter of them singletons. The data also belong to a second study, concerning T cells of mothers and their children.

Sequencing input: blood. The receptors were sampled from a boy between 2 and 10 years old in good health. CDR3s include the opening cysteine and the closing phenylalanine or tryptophan. The D gene is left open where the match is weak. Clone size appears in some rows only: once, few, many, or a class for an expanded clone.

j_call v_call clone_size d_call cdr3_aa cdr3_nt
TRBJ1-2 TRBV2 - TRBD1 CASSERQGSYYGYTF TGTGCCAGCAGTGAGCGACAGGGGTCTTACTATGGCTACACCTTC
TRBJ2-2 TRBV6-5 once TRBD1 CASSYSTGQVRNTGELFF TGTGCCAGCAGTTACTCGACGGGACAGGTTCGGAACACCGGGGAGCTGTTTTTT
TRBJ1-1 TRBV12-3/TRBV12-4 few TRBD1 CASSGTGSYMNTEAFF TGTGCCAGCAGCGGGACAGGAAGTTATATGAACACTGAAGCTTTCTTT
TRBJ2-4 TRBV5-1 - - CASSLRAGSAKNIQYF TGCGCCAGCAGCTTGAGGGCAGGATCAGCCAAAAACATTCAGTACTTC
TRBJ2-3 TRBV6-1 many - CAIEEGTDAQYF TGTGCCATCGAGGAGGGCACAGATGCGCAGTATTTT
TRBJ2-3 TRBV10-3 few TRBD2 CAITGTSGGTDTQYF TGTGCCATCACCGGGACTAGCGGAGGCACAGATACGCAGTATTTT
TRBJ1-1 TRBV5-5 few TRBD1 CASSTAGTGGRTEAFF TGTGCCAGCAGCACAGCCGGGACAGGGGGCAGGACTGAAGCTTTCTTT
TRBJ2-3 TRBV7-2 few - CASSLAGVGDTQYF TGTGCCAGCAGCTTAGCGGGAGTGGGGGATACGCAGTATTTT
TRBJ2-3 TRBV6-1 - - CASRETSLNTQYF TGTGCCAGCAGGGAAACTAGCTTAAATACGCAGTATTTT
TRBJ2-1 TRBV18 - TRBD1 CASSPNRGSDEQFF TGTGCCAGCTCACCAAACAGGGGGTCCGATGAGCAGTTCTTC
TRBJ1-1 TRBV7-9 - TRBD1 CASSLGRTGNAEAFF TGTGCCAGCAGCTTAGGTCGGACAGGGAACGCTGAAGCTTTCTTT
TRBJ1-1 TRBV6-1 - TRBD1 CASSDGTGYTEAFF TGTGCCAGCAGTGATGGGACAGGATATACTGAAGCTTTCTTT
TRBJ2-7 TRBV7-6 few TRBD2 CASSVRASGSYEQYF TGTGCCAGCAGTGTGCGGGCTAGCGGGAGTTACGAGCAGTACTTC
TRBJ2-1 TRBV20-1 many - CSARDLRGNEQFF TGCAGTGCTAGAGATCTTCGGGGTAATGAGCAGTTCTTC
TRBJ2-2 TRBV6-2/TRBV6-3 - TRBD1 CAGQGTGELFF TGTGCCGGACAGGGGACCGGGGAGCTGTTTTTT
TRBJ2-3 TRBV2 once - CACSPGTHTDTQYF TGTGCCTGCAGCCCCGGGACGCACACAGATACGCAGTATTTT
TRBJ2-3 TRBV2 many - CASSDPRLIDTQYF TGTGCCAGCAGTGATCCGAGACTTATCGATACGCAGTATTTT
TRBJ2-1 TRBV7-9 few TRBD2 CASSAGLAHYNEQFF TGTGCCAGCAGCGCGGGACTAGCGCACTACAATGAGCAGTTCTTC
TRBJ2-3 TRBV7-2 few TRBD2 CASSLGAGDRTDTQYF TGTGCCAGCAGCCTAGGGGCGGGAGACCGCACAGATACGCAGTATTTT
TRBJ2-5 TRBV29-1 - TRBD2 CSVEAIPRAAGRETQYF TGCAGCGTTGAAGCGATACCCCGGGCAGCCGGGAGGGAGACCCAGTACTTC
TRBJ2-3 TRBV7-2 - - CASSWASALFTSTDTQYF TGTGCCAGCAGCTGGGCAAGCGCCCTCTTTACTAGCACAGATACGCAGTATTTT
TRBJ2-3 TRBV5-1 - TRBD2 CASSSGLAGGFTDTQYF TGCGCCAGCAGCTCGGGACTAGCGGGGGGGTTCACAGATACGCAGTATTTT
TRBJ2-5 TRBV11-1 few TRBD2 CASTLGISSGGNGETQYF TGTGCCAGCACCTTAGGGATCTCTAGCGGGGGGAATGGAGAGACCCAGTACTTC
TRBJ2-4 TRBV25-1 few - CASSEAPPIALAKNIQYF TGTGCCAGCAGTGAAGCTCCTCCCATAGCGTTAGCCAAAAACATTCAGTACTTC
TRBJ1-1 TRBV30 few TRBD1 CAWSDRGHTEAFF TGTGCCTGGTCTGACAGGGGTCACACTGAAGCTTTCTTT
TRBJ1-4 TRBV20-1 - - CSARDGAGLNEKLFF TGCAGTGCTAGAGATGGGGCAGGGTTAAATGAAAAACTGTTTTTT
TRBJ2-1 TRBV29-1 many - CSVEQEEIAYNEQFF TGCAGCGTTGAACAGGAAGAAATAGCCTACAATGAGCAGTTCTTC
TRBJ1-4 TRBV15 - - CATSRGDGYNEKLFF TGTGCCACCAGCAGAGGGGACGGGTATAATGAAAAACTGTTTTTT
TRBJ2-5 TRBV4-3 few - CASSQAPVRTARETQYF TGCGCCAGCAGCCAAGCCCCAGTCCGGACAGCCCGGGAGACCCAGTACTTC
TRBJ1-2 TRBV25-1 many - CASSEFGGTHYGYTF TGTGCCAGCAGTGAATTTGGGGGAACTCACTATGGCTACACCTTC
TRBJ1-5 TRBV6-5 few - CASSRTQGPNQPQHF TGTGCCAGCAGTAGAACACAGGGACCCAATCAGCCCCAGCATTTT
TRBJ2-7 TRBV27 - - CASSLSSGIEQYF TGTGCCAGCAGTTTATCATCCGGCATCGAGCAGTACTTC
TRBJ1-1 TRBV7-9 once - CASSLGRGADSTGAFF TGTGCCAGCAGCTTAGGTAGGGGGGCCGACTCGACCGGAGCTTTCTTT
TRBJ1-1 TRBV6-2/TRBV6-3 few TRBD1 CASSANRDSVLFNTEAFF TGTGCCAGCAGTGCAAACCGGGACAGCGTACTATTTAACACTGAAGCTTTCTTT
TRBJ2-1 TRBV29-1 many - CSVVRGFYQFNEQFF TGCAGCGTTGTTCGGGGTTTTTATCAATTCAATGAGCAGTTCTTC
TRBJ2-2 TRBV10-3 - - CAISESRADTGELFF TGTGCCATCAGTGAGTCAAGGGCAGACACCGGGGAGCTGTTTTTT
TRBJ2-3 TRBV27 few - CASSLYKADTQYF TGTGCCAGCAGTTTATACAAGGCAGATACGCAGTATTTT
TRBJ2-1 TRBV20-1 - - CSARKKGASSYNEQFF TGCAGTGCTAGAAAAAAAGGCGCTAGCTCCTACAATGAGCAGTTCTTC